The next 25 T cell receptor beta chains were all read from a single sample in a study of OX40 agonist ivuxolimab in advanced cancers. The repertoire was sequenced with immunoSEQ multiplex PCR; TCRdb's copy has only in-frame clones and lacks some. The repertoire holds about 150,000 clones, with 90% to 95% as singletons. This material consisted of CD4+ or CD8+ T cells sorted from blood, taken in a trial of the OX40 agonist ivuxolimab. The receptor source for this set is an adult with an advanced solid tumor such as melanoma, head and neck, liver or kidney cancer.

The DNA for the CDR3 is TGTGCCAGCAGACCCGCTAGCGGTACCTACAATGAGCAGTTCTTC. As protein: CASRPASGTYNEQFF. The chain couples TRBV11-2 to TRBJ2-1; 7 bases fit TRBD2. Trimming cost V 6 bases and J 2 bases; bases outside gene matches: 7. Looked up from germline, CDR1 is SGHAT and CDR2 is FQNNGV. CDR3 length equals 15 residues. Full variable domain (remainder filled in from reference TRBV11-2 and TRBJ2-1): EAGVAQSPRYKIIEKRQSVAFWCNPISGHATLYWYQQILGQGPKLLIQFQNNGVVDDSQLPKDRFSAERLKGVDSTLKIQPAKLEDSAVYLCASRPASGTYNEQFFGPGTRLTVL.

This clone was seen just once. V usage is TRBV7-2 and J usage is TRBJ1-2, with unresolved D. The CDR3 covers 11 residues. V shed 4 bases and J shed 4 bases, with 4 bases lying between them. In germline, CDR1 is SGHTA, CDR2 FQGNSA. Here the CDR3 DNA reads TGTGCCAGCAGCTGGTCCTATGGCTACACCTTC. Its protein product is CASSWSYGYTF.

The V call is TRBV7-9, the J call TRBJ1-5; D is possibly TRBD1 (5 bases). V lost 1 base to trimming and J lost 3 bases, with 19 bases between them. Germline V gene sequence: CDR1 SEHNR, CDR2 FQNEAQ (reference sequence). This CDR3 is 18 amino acids long. Here the CDR3 DNA reads TGTGCCAGCAGCTTAGGGTCCGACAGCAAGGGATCCAATCAGCCCCAGCATTTT. Protein sequence: CASSLGSDSKGSNQPQHF.

In its sample, this clone was seen once. The chain is built from TRBV28 and TRBJ2-7; TRBD2 matches 9 bases. V lost 5 bases, J lost 3 bases, and 5 bases stayed unmatched. Germline lookup yields CDR1 MDHEN and CDR2 SYDVKM. This CDR3 spans 14 amino acids. CDR3 nucleotides: TGTGCCAGCAGTACTAGCGGGCCACTCTACGAGCAGTACTTC. Its protein product is CASSTSGPLYEQYF.

Points on this clone: The junction departs from germline at one end; a sequencing error may be responsible. In the same sample, other DNA sequences code for this CDR3. The chain uses TRBV5-6 and TRBJ1-1; D is undetermined. The CDR3 runs 14 residues. Germline V gene lookup returns CDR1 SGHDT and CDR2 YYEEEE. CDR3 loop: CASSPLSLNTEAFF. In DNA form, the CDR3 reads TGCGCCAGCAGCCCCCTTTCCCTGAACACTGAAGCTTTCTTT.

This sequence joins TRBV7-9 and TRBJ1-5; TRBD1 aligns across 10 bases. Per germline, CDR1 SEHNR and CDR2 FQNEAQ (reference sequence). This CDR3 is built from 15 residues. The junction had 3 bases not matched to a gene; V was cut back by 2 bases and J by 5 bases. CDR3 protein: CASSLWTGGDQPQHF. The CDR3 region has the DNA TGTGCCAGCAGCTTATGGACAGGGGGTGATCAGCCCCAGCATTTT.

The rearrangement uses TRBV28 and TRBJ2-7, with D perhaps matching TRBD1 or TRBD2 (5 bases each). Germline values: CDR1 MDHEN, CDR2 SYDVKM. The CDR3 runs to 12 residues. Trimming left V 2 bases short and J 5 bases short, with 7 bases between. The CDR3 region has the DNA TGTGCCAGCAGTTTAGGGGACCACGAGCAGTACTTC. Its protein is CASSLGDHEQYF.

The rearrangement uses TRBV18 and TRBJ1-2; possibly TRBD1 for D (6 bases). Trimming removed 2 bases at V and 2 bases at J, with 9 bases between. In germline, CDR1 is KGHSH, CDR2 LQKENI. The CDR3 consists of 14 residues. The CDR3 spells CASSPTGWNYGYTF. The CDR3 coding sequence is TGTGCCAGCTCACCAACAGGGTGGAACTATGGCTACACCTTC.

The CDR3 DNA sequence: TGTGCCAGCAGCATCAGAAGTGGGGGATTGAGTCACACTGAAGCTTTCTTT. Its protein product is CASSIRSGGLSHTEAFF. The chain combines TRBV5-4 with TRBJ1-1; TRBD1 is a possible D gene (5 bases). Deletions cut 4 bases from V and 3 bases from J, with 22 bases between. Per the germline V gene, CDR1 is SGHNT and CDR2 is YYREEE (reference sequence). The length of the CDR3 is 17 residues. The full variable domain, rest sourced from reference TRBV5-4 and TRBJ1-1, is ETGVTQSPTHLIKTRGQQVTLRCSSQSGHNTVSWYQQALGQGPQFIFQYYREEENGRGNFPPRFSGLQFPNYSSELNVNALELDDSALYLCASSIRSGGLSHTEAFFGQGTRLTVV.

The rearrangement links TRBV27 to TRBJ1-2; TRBD1 matches 7 bases. CDR3 size: 15 residues. Looked up from germline, CDR1 is MNHEY and CDR2 is SMNVEV (reference sequence). V was clipped by 2 bases and J by 4 bases; unmatched bases: 7. The CDR3: CASSLQQGTGYGYTF. In nucleotides, the CDR3 is TGTGCCAGCAGTTTACAACAGGGGACCGGCTATGGCTACACCTTC.

As concerns this clone: The identical CDR3 is also encoded by other nucleotide sequences in the sample. The chain carries TRBV5-1 and TRBJ2-7, with D possibly matching TRBD1 (6 bases). The ends were cut back, 3 bases at V and 4 bases at J, with 8 bases in the middle. This CDR3 spans 12 amino acids. Germline V gene lookup returns CDR1 SGHRS and CDR2 YFSETQ. CDR3 amino acids: CASSSQGYEQYF. The CDR3, as DNA: TGCGCCAGCAGCTCACAGGGTTACGAGCAGTACTTC.

This sequence joins TRBV10-1 and TRBJ1-1, with D unresolved. Per the germline V gene, CDR1 is WNHNN and CDR2 is SYGVQD (reference sequence). The V and J ends lost 3 bases and 1 base respectively, with 9 bases between them. The CDR3 sequence is 14 residues long. The CDR3, as DNA: TGCGCCAGCAGTGATACGACGGCGAACACTGAAGCTTTCTTT. Translating gives CASSDTTANTEAFF.

The J gene is TRBJ2-7, the V gene TRBV7-8; D gene unclear. This CDR3 contains 14 residues. V was pared by 5 bases and J by 5 bases, with 16 bases between. The germline V gene has CDR1 SGHVS and CDR2 FQNEAQ. CDR3 coding DNA: TGTGCCAGCAGCATTTTCCCCAATCTGGACGAGCAGTACTTC. It specifies CASSIFPNLDEQYF. The full variable domain, in which reference TRBV7-8 and TRBJ2-7 provide the parts outside the CDR3, is GAGVSQSPRYKVAKRGQDVALRCDPISGHVSLFWYQQALGQGPEFLTYFQNEAQLDKSGLPSDRFFAERPEGSVSTLKIQRTQQEDSAVYLCASSIFPNLDEQYFGPGTRLTVT.

The rearrangement links TRBV19 to TRBJ1-1; D not certain. V was cut by 7 bases and J by 6 bases, with 21 bases left in between. Germline V gene data show CDR1 as LNHDA and CDR2 as SQIVND (reference sequence). This CDR3 has 15 amino acids. CDR3 region: CASKGGRPGGPEAFF. For the CDR3, the DNA is TGTGCCAGTAAGGGTGGACGCCCAGGAGGGCCTGAAGCTTTCTTT.

The chain uses TRBV18 and TRBJ1-1, with 11 nucleotides matching TRBD1. Germline trimming cut 5 bases from V and 4 bases from J; bases unmatched to any gene: 12. This CDR3 is built from 17 residues. Germline CDR1 is KGHSH and CDR2 is LQKENI. This chain's CDR3 is CASSSVPGQGGSTEAFF. The CDR3 region has the DNA TGTGCCAGCTCATCTGTCCCGGGACAGGGGGGAAGCACTGAAGCTTTCTTT.

The CDR3 loop is CAISPYQEAEQETQYF. DNA for the CDR3: TGTGCCATCAGTCCCTACCAAGAAGCGGAACAAGAGACCCAGTACTTC. The V and J genes are TRBV10-3 and TRBJ2-5; D perhaps matches TRBD2 (5 bases). Germline V gives CDR1 ENHRY, CDR2 SYGVKD. The CDR3 is 16 amino acids. V lost 5 bases and J lost 2, with 18 bases in between.

The V and J genes are TRBV19 and TRBJ1-2; D is ambiguous. This CDR3 contains 16 residues. V lost 2 bases to trimming and J lost 0 bases, with 13 bases between them. Germline-derived CDR1 and CDR2 are LNHDA and SQIVND (reference sequence). The CDR3: CASSIWAGSSNYGYTF. The CDR3 DNA is TGTGCCAGTAGTATATGGGCAGGATCCTCTAACTATGGCTACACCTTC.

This chain connects TRBV30 to TRBJ1-5; 8 bases map to TRBD1. Germline CDR1 is GTSNPN and CDR2 is SVGIG (reference sequence). The CDR3 is 15 residues long. J lost 4 bases, V lost 3 bases, and 8 bases had no gene match. The CDR3 sequence: CAWRGRTGSNQPQHF. The CDR3 DNA is TGTGCCTGGAGGGGGAGGACAGGGAGTAATCAGCCCCAGCATTTT.

A single count supports this clone. This chain connects TRBV18 to TRBJ2-1, with D possibly being TRBD2 (6 bases). The CDR3 extends over 14 amino acids. Germline V gene sequence: CDR1 KGHSH, CDR2 LQKENI. V was trimmed by 8 bases and J by 0 bases, leaving 11 bases between them. The CDR3 here is CASQEDYSYNEQFF. CDR3 sequence (DNA): TGTGCCAGCCAGGAGGACTACTCCTACAATGAGCAGTTCTTC.

The chain uses TRBV7-2 and TRBJ1-6; 7 bases agree with TRBD1. Germline CDR1 reads SGHTA; CDR2 reads FQGNSA. Trimming cost V 0 bases and J 11 bases; bases outside gene matches: 1. There are 13 residues in the CDR3. The CDR3 DNA is TGTGCCAGCAGCTTAGCCGACAGGGCACCCCTCCACTTT. Translated, it gives CASSLADRAPLHF. The full variable domain, with the rest looked up from reference TRBV7-2 and TRBJ1-6, is GAGVSQSPSNKVTEKGKDVELRCDPISGHTALYWYRQSLGQGLEFLIYFQGNSAPDKSGLPSDRFSAERTGGSVSTLTIQRTQQEDSAVYLCASSLADRAPLHFGNGTRLTVT.

V is TRBV7-9 and J is TRBJ2-2, with TRBD2 as a possible D gene (5 bases). CDR1 is SEHNR and CDR2 is FQNEAQ in the germline V gene (reference sequence). CDR3 length: 15 residues. V lost 5 bases and J 2 bases, leaving 12 bases between the germline ends. The CDR3 is CASSAGMGNTGELFF. CDR3 bases: TGTGCCAGCAGCGCCGGGATGGGTAACACCGGGGAGCTGTTTTTT. The full variable domain, completed using reference TRBV7-9 and TRBJ2-2, is DTGVSQNPRHKITKRGQNVTFRCDPISEHNRLYWYRQTLGQGPEFLTYFQNEAQLEKSRLLSDRFSAERPKGSFSTLEIQRTEQGDSAMYLCASSAGMGNTGELFFGEGSRLTVL.

CDR3 nucleotide sequence: TGCGCCAGCAGCCCCCGACAGGGCTCCTCGGGGGCTGAAGCTTTCTTT. It yields the protein CASSPRQGSSGAEAFF. The rearrangement uses TRBV4-1 and TRBJ1-1; 7 nucleotides match TRBD1. CDR1 is MGHRA and CDR2 is YSYEKL in the germline V gene. The CDR3 covers 16 residues. The V gene end was trimmed by 4 bases and the J gene end by 6 bases; junction bases not matched to a gene: 14.

J is TRBJ2-6 and V is TRBV7-9; TRBD1 agrees at 10 bases. Unmatched junction bases numbered 12, after V lost 8 bases and J lost 2 bases. The length of the CDR3 is 18 residues. Germline CDR1 and CDR2: SEHNR and FQNEAQ (reference sequence). CDR3 DNA: TGTGCCAGCCCCTCAGGACAGGGGGATTTCGCTGGGGCCAACGTCCTGACTTTC. It translates to CASPSGQGDFAGANVLTF.

The chain uses TRBV15 and TRBJ2-3, with D uncertain. Germline loops: CDR1 LNHNV, CDR2 YYDKDF (reference sequence). V gave up 0 bases and J gave up 10 bases, with 11 bases separating them. CDR3 size: 13 residues. CDR3 nucleotides: TGTGCCACCAGCAGAGATGACGGGCTCCCGCAGTATTTT. Translated, it gives CATSRDDGLPQYF.

The V and J genes are TRBV6-6 and TRBJ1-2; D not resolved. In germline, CDR1 is MNHNY, CDR2 SVGAGI (reference sequence). The CDR3 has 14 residues. The V and J ends lost 1 base and 2 bases respectively, with 8 bases between them. CDR3 sequence reads: CASSYWPTNYGYTF. DNA for the CDR3: TGTGCCAGCAGTTACTGGCCGACAAACTATGGCTACACCTTC.